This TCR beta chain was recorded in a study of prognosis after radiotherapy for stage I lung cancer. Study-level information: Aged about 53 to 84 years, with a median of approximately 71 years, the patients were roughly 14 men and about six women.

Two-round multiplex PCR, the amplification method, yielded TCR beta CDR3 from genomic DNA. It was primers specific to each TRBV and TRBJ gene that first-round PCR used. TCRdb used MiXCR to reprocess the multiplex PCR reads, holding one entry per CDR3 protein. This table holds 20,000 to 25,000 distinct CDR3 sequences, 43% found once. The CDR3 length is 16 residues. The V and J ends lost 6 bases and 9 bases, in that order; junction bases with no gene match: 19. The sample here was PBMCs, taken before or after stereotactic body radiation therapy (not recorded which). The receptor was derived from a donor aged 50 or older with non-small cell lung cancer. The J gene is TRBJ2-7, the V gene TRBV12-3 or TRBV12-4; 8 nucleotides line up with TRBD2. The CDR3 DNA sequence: TGTGCCAGCAGGATTACAAGCGGGAGTTCCGTCTCCGTGCAGTACTTC. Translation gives CASRITSGSSVSVQYF.